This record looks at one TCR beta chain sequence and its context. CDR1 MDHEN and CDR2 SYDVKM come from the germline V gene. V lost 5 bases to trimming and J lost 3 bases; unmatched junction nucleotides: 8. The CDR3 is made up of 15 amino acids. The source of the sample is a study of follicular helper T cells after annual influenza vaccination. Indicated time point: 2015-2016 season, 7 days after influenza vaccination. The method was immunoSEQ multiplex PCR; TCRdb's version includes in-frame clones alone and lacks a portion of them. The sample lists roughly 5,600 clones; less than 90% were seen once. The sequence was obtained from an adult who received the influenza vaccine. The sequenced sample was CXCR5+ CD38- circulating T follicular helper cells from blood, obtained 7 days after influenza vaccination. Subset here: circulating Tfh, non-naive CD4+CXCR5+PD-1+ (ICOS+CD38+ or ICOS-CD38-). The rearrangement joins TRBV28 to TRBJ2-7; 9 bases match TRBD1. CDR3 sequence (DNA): TGTGCCAGCAGTACAGGACAGGGGCTAAGCTACGAGCAGTACTTC. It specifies CASSTGQGLSYEQYF.